This TCR beta chain was identified during a study of T-cell memory formation after mild COVID-19. In TCRdb, the 5' RACE reads were re-called with MiXCR into one record per CDR3 protein. The table records 15,000 to 20,000 distinct CDR3 sequences, about a quarter of them present only once. Only a few counts were recorded for this clonotype. Its target is unknown. Study findings and constraints: A subset of responding clones appeared in pre-infection memory, suggesting cross-reactive memory joined.

The V and J ends lost 6 bases and 7 bases, in that order; junction bases with no gene match: 6. The CDR3 is 12 residues long. This sequence was found in a man aged 18 to 29 who had mild COVID-19 (a few samples of this study predate the infection). Cell type and time point are not known. The chain recombines TRBV12-3 or TRBV12-4 with TRBJ2-7, with 7 bases fitting TRBD2. What was sequenced was PBMCs or a T cell subset sorted from them (not recorded which). Here the CDR3 DNA reads TGTGCCAGCAGCCCCGGGGGAGGGGAGCAGTACTTC. Protein sequence: CASSPGGGEQYF.